Listed here are 27 T cell receptor beta chains from one sample, sequenced in a study of long-term antiretroviral therapy in people with HIV. Researchers report immunoSEQ v3.0 was run at survey level. Here immunoSEQ multiplex PCR was the method, and the copy in TCRdb shows in-frame clones only, minus some. The sample consists of roughly 7,100 clones, more than 60% of them appearing once. The sequences come from unsorted PBMCs, collected 1.1 years after starting antiretroviral therapy. The receptor set was obtained from a man in his forties or fifties with HIV.

The V gene is TRBV25-1, the J gene TRBJ2-6; D uncertain. From germline, CDR1 is MGHDK and CDR2 SYGVNS. This CDR3 is built from 14 residues. Trimming took off 3 bases at V and 3 bases at J, with 6 bases between the two ends. CDR3 in amino acids: CASSEARGANVLTF. The CDR3 DNA is TGTGCCAGCAGTGAGGCGCGTGGGGCCAACGTCCTGACTTTC.

The CDR3 DNA follows: TGTGCCAGCAGTGAAACGACCCGGGGCATTGCAACTAATGAAAAACTGTTTTTT. It codes for CASSETTRGIATNEKLFF. The chain uses TRBV6-1 and TRBJ1-4; TRBD1 is a possible D gene (5 bases). This CDR3 has 18 amino acids. V was pared by 2 bases and J by 0 bases, with 16 bases between. The germline V gene encodes CDR1 MNHNS and CDR2 SASEGT.

This chain joins TRBV11-2 and TRBJ2-1; possible D gene TRBD2, 6 bases. Germline CDR1 SGHAT, CDR2 FQNNGV. Trimming took 5 bases from V and 10 from J, leaving 18 bases between them. This CDR3 spans 14 amino acids. In DNA, the CDR3 is TGTGCCAGCAGCCTTGGGACTTTAATAGGCGAGCAGTTCTTC. This encodes CASSLGTLIGEQFF.

This chain joins TRBV5-8 and TRBJ2-2, with 8 bases that match TRBD1. The CDR3 spans 15 residues. The germline gives CDR1 SGHTS, CDR2 YDEGEE. Germline trimming cut 7 bases from V and 3 bases from J; bases unmatched to any gene: 8. CDR3 DNA: TGTGCCAGCCCCTTGGACAGGGAGGACACCGGGGAGCTGTTTTTT. This sequence encodes CASPLDREDTGELFF.

V usage is TRBV2 and J usage is TRBJ1-1, with 7 nucleotides matching TRBD1. The length of the CDR3 is 10 residues. Looked up from germline, CDR1 is SNHLY and CDR2 is FYNNEI. V gave up 10 bases and J gave up 13 bases; unmatched junction bases: 9. For the CDR3, the DNA is TGTGCCACCTTGACAGGGAGCCTTTTCTTT. As protein: CATLTGSLFF.

This clone was counted only a few times. This rearrangement joins TRBV19 to TRBJ1-5; D remains unclear. CDR1 LNHDA and CDR2 SQIVND come from the germline V gene (reference sequence). The CDR3 contains 14 residues. The V end lost 0 bases, the J end lost 2 bases, and 5 bases lay between the germline ends. DNA for the CDR3: TGTGCCAGTAGTATAGAGGCAGGCAATCAGCCCCAGCATTTT. It specifies CASSIEAGNQPQHF.

V gene TRBV5-1 combines with J gene TRBJ1-5; D is unclear. Germline V gene data show CDR1 as SGHRS and CDR2 as YFSETQ. Trimming cost V 0 bases and J 1 base, with 11 bases left between them. The CDR3 is 16 amino acids. In DNA, the CDR3 is TGCGCCAGCAGCTTGGATCCAGTGGGGAGCAATCAGCCCCAGCATTTT. This codes for CASSLDPVGSNQPQHF.

V usage is TRBV11-2 and J usage is TRBJ1-2; maybe TRBD1 (6 bases). CDR1 and CDR2 (germline): SGHAT, FQNNGV. This CDR3 comprises 14 residues. V shed 3 bases and J shed 4 bases, with 12 bases lying between them. The CDR3 here is CASSFTDRTYGYTF. CDR3 coding DNA: TGTGCCAGCAGCTTTACCGACAGGACCTATGGCTACACCTTC.

V gene TRBV4-1 combines with J gene TRBJ2-1; 9 bases map to TRBD2. The CDR3 contains 18 residues. J lost 9 bases, V lost 1 base, and 16 bases had no gene match. Germline V CDR1 and CDR2: MGHRA, YSYEKL. The CDR3 protein is CASSQGPSGVAGAGEQFF. The CDR3, as DNA: TGCGCCAGCAGCCAAGGGCCATCGGGGGTAGCGGGAGCAGGTGAGCAGTTCTTC.

The CDR3 protein is CASKGQGTTGELFF. In DNA, the CDR3 is TGTGCCAGCAAGGGACAGGGTACCACCGGGGAGCTGTTTTTT. The V call is TRBV2, the J call TRBJ2-2, with 9 nucleotides matching TRBD1. Germline CDR1 SNHLY, CDR2 FYNNEI. The junction had 4 bases not matched to a gene; V was cut back by 7 bases and J by 4 bases. There are 14 residues in the CDR3.

Only one count was recorded for this clone. J is TRBJ2-2 and V is TRBV9; D might be TRBD2 (6 bases). The germline V and J ends were trimmed by 1 base and 2 bases, with 15 bases remaining between them. Germline assignment: CDR1 SGDLS and CDR2 YYNGEE. The CDR3 consists of 17 residues. The CDR3 is CASSVPVGGANTGELFF. CDR3 in DNA: TGTGCCAGCAGCGTACCCGTCGGCGGGGCTAACACCGGGGAGCTGTTTTTT.

The chain carries TRBV5-8 and TRBJ2-7; D might be TRBD1 (6 bases). V was shortened by 1 base and J by 4 bases, with 12 bases between the two germline ends. The CDR3 has 14 amino acids. Germline loops: CDR1 SGHTS, CDR2 YDEGEE. CDR3 DNA: TGTGCCAGCAGCTTGTCGCGTACAGGGTACGAGCAGTACTTC. This translates into CASSLSRTGYEQYF.

In this sample, this clone turned up a few times. Other DNA sequences within the sample encode an identical CDR3. The V and J genes are TRBV4-2 and TRBJ1-1; 12 nucleotides align to TRBD1. V shed 4 bases and J 0 bases; nucleotides not matched to a gene: 3. This CDR3 is 16 amino acids long. CDR1 and CDR2 (germline): LGHNA, YNFKEQ. The CDR3, as DNA: TGTGCCAGCAGCCTTGGGACAGGGGGCATGAACACTGAAGCTTTCTTT. Protein sequence: CASSLGTGGMNTEAFF.

V gene TRBV10-1 combines with J gene TRBJ2-7, with D perhaps being TRBD1 or TRBD2 (5 bases each). Germline CDR1 is WNHNN and CDR2 is SYGVQD (reference sequence). V lost 5 bases, J lost 3 bases, and 14 bases lay in between. The CDR3 consists of 14 residues. CDR3 coding DNA: TGCGCCAGCAGTTCCGACAGAGAGGGCTACGAGCAGTACTTC. It encodes CASSSDREGYEQYF.

The chain has TRBV11-1 and TRBJ2-7; no clear D gene. Germline V lookup: CDR1 SGHAT, CDR2 FQDESV (reference sequence). Trimming shortened V by 6 bases and J by 6 bases, and 21 bases separated the two germline ends. This CDR3 region has 15 residues. The CDR3 spells CASRPRNEVFSEQYF. CDR3 in DNA: TGTGCCAGCAGACCCAGAAATGAGGTTTTCTCCGAGCAGTACTTC.

This clone was counted a single time. V gene TRBV5-1 combines with J gene TRBJ1-1; weak D call: TRBD1 (6 bases). Trimming shortened V by 0 bases and J by 8 bases, and 14 bases separated the two germline ends. The CDR3 has 14 residues. The V gene's germline CDR1 is SGHRS and CDR2 YFSETQ. This chain's CDR3 is CASSLGTVGGEAFF. CDR3 DNA sequence: TGCGCCAGCAGCTTGGGGACAGTGGGAGGGGAAGCTTTCTTT.

The gene calls are TRBV19 and TRBJ2-2, with TRBD2 matching 7 bases. The CDR3 consists of 16 residues. With 3 bases clipped from V and 4 bases from J, the junction kept 8 bases outside the gene matches. The germline V gene encodes CDR1 LNHDA and CDR2 SQIVND (reference sequence). The CDR3 protein is CASSMGRGAFTGELFF. CDR3 DNA sequence: TGTGCCAGTAGTATGGGGAGGGGCGCTTTCACCGGGGAGCTGTTTTTT.

Of note for this clone: This specimen includes other DNA sequences encoding the same CDR3. CDR3 sequence reads: CASSIGESNQPQHF. Written as DNA, the CDR3 is TGTGCCAGTAGTATTGGGGAAAGCAATCAGCCCCAGCATTTT. The chain employs TRBV19 and TRBJ1-5, with D hard to call. Looked up from germline, CDR1 is LNHDA and CDR2 is SQIVND (reference sequence). The CDR3 sequence is 14 residues long. With 3 bases removed from V and 1 base from J, the gap between germline ends came to 7 bases.

This clone was seen once. The chain uses TRBV4-1 and TRBJ2-2; TRBD2 matches at 10 bases. The CDR3 has 17 amino acids. Germline values: CDR1 MGHRA, CDR2 YSYEKL. J lost 7 bases, V lost 2 bases, and 10 bases had no gene match. CDR3 sequence reads: CASSQRRSGGAGGELFF. CDR3 DNA sequence: TGCGCCAGCAGCCAAAGGAGAAGCGGGGGGGCAGGCGGGGAGCTGTTTTTT.

J is TRBJ1-1 and V is TRBV9; D uncertain. Deletions cut 4 bases from V and 3 bases from J, with 16 bases between. Germline V gene lookup returns CDR1 SGDLS and CDR2 YYNGEE. The CDR3 has 15 residues. DNA for the CDR3: TGTGCCAGCAGCCCCGGTTCCTTTGTCGACACTGAAGCTTTCTTT. Its protein is CASSPGSFVDTEAFF.

The chain has TRBV5-6 and TRBJ2-7; 8 nucleotides align to TRBD1. Germline V gene data show CDR1 as SGHDT and CDR2 as YYEEEE. With 6 bases clipped from V and 11 bases from J, the junction kept 7 bases outside the gene matches. This CDR3 is 11 amino acids long. The chain's CDR3 is CASNQGAEEYF. DNA of the CDR3: TGTGCCAGCAACCAGGGGGCGGAGGAGTACTTC.

The chain joins TRBV5-4 to TRBJ1-2; D may be TRBD1 (6 bases). The CDR3 extends over 14 amino acids. V lost 4 bases, J lost 7 bases, and 17 bases lay in between. Germline CDR1 is SGHNT and CDR2 is YYREEE (reference sequence). CDR3 nucleotide sequence: TGTGCCAGCAGCCCGGGGCACAGGGACGGTGGCTACACCTTC. It is translated as CASSPGHRDGGYTF.

By its share, this clone is large. The rearrangement links TRBV19 to TRBJ1-2; D unclear. The CDR3 covers 15 residues. Trimming took off 0 bases at V and 4 bases at J, with 12 bases between the two ends. Germline V CDR1 and CDR2: LNHDA, SQIVND (reference sequence). The CDR3 DNA reads as TGTGCCAGTAGTATAGACCCAGGAGAAGTCTATGGCTACACCTTC. Translating gives CASSIDPGEVYGYTF.

This clone occurred once. This rearrangement joins TRBV6-5 to TRBJ1-4, with a tentative D call TRBD1 (5 bases). CDR1 is MNHEY, CDR2 SVGAGI, per germline. Trimming took 1 base from V and 8 from J, leaving 14 bases between them. The CDR3 consists of 15 residues. The DNA for the CDR3 is TGTGCCAGCAGTTACTTCCGCGGGACTTACGAAAAACTGTTTTTT. Residues: CASSYFRGTYEKLFF.

The J gene is TRBJ1-1, the V gene TRBV20-1, with D hard to call. The CDR3 covers 11 residues. CDR1 DFQATT and CDR2 SNEGSKA come from the germline V gene (reference sequence). CDR3 in DNA: TGCAAATATTTAGAGAACACTGAAGCTTTCTTT. It yields the protein CKYLENTEAFF.

The chain is built from TRBV7-3 and TRBJ1-5, with TRBD1 matching over 7 bases. Germline trimming cut 8 bases from V and 1 base from J; bases unmatched to any gene: 14. Germline V gives CDR1 SGHTA, CDR2 FQGTGA. CDR3 size: 17 residues. In DNA form, the CDR3 reads TGTGCCAGCCCCCAACGACAGGGCTTGGCGAGCAATCAGCCCCAGCATTTT. Protein: CASPQRQGLASNQPQHF.

The chain uses TRBV19 and TRBJ1-3, with no clear D. This CDR3 spans 14 amino acids. Trimming removed 6 bases at V and 4 bases at J, with 13 bases between. Germline-derived CDR1 and CDR2 are LNHDA and SQIVND (reference sequence). The CDR3 DNA reads as TGTGCCAGTAGGGCGTATTCAACCGGAAACACCATATATTTT. This codes for CASRAYSTGNTIYF.